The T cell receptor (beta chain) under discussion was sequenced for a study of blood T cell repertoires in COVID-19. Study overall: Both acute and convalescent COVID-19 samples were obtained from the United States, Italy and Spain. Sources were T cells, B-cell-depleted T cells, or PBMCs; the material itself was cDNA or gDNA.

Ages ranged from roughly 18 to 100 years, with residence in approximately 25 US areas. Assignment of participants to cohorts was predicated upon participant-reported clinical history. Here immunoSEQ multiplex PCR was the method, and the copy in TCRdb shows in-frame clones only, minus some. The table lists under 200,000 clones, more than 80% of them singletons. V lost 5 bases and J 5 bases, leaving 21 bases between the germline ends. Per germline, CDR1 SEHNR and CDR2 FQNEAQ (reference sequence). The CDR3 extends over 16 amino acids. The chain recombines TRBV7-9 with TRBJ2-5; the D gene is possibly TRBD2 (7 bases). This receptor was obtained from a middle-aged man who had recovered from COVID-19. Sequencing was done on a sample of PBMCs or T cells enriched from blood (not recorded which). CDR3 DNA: TGTGCCAGCAGCCCCGAAGGGGGGGGCCCCAGGGAGACCCAGTACTTC. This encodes CASSPEGGGPRETQYF. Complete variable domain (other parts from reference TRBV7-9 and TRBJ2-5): DTGVSQNPRHKITKRGQNVTFRCDPISEHNRLYWYRQTLGQGPEFLTYFQNEAQLEKSRLLSDRFSAERPKGSFSTLEIQRTEQGDSAMYLCASSPEGGGPRETQYFGPGTRLLVL.